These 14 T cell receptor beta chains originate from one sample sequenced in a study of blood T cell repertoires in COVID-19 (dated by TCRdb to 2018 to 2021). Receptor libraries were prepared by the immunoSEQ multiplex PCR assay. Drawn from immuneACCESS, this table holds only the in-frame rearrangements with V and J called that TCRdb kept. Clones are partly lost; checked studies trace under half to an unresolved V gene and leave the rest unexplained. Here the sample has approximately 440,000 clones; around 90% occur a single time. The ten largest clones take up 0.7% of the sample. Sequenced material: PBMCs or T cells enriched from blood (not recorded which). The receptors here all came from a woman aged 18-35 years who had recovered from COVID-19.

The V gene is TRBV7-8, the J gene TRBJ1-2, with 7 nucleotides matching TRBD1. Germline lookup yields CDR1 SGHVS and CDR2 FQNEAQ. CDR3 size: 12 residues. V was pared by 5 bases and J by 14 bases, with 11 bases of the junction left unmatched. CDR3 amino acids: CASSLPPGQRTF. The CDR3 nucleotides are TGTGCCAGCAGCCTACCACCGGGACAGAGGACCTTC.

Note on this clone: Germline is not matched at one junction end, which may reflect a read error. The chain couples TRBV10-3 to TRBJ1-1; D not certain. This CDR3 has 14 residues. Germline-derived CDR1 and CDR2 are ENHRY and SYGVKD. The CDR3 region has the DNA TGTGCCATCAGTGAGTCGACACGGGAGGGCCGGCTGGTCTTT. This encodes CAISESTREGRLVF.

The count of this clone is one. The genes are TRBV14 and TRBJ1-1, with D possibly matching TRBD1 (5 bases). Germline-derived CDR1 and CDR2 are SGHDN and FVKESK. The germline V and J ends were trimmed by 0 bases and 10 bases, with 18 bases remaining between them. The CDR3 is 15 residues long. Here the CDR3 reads CASSQDRLSGGSAFF. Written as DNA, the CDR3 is TGTGCCAGCAGCCAAGATAGACTCTCGGGGGGTTCAGCTTTCTTT. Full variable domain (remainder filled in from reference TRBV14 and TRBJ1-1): EAGVTQFPSHSVIEKGQTVTLRCDPISGHDNLYWYRRVMGKEIKFLLHFVKESKQDESGMPNNRFLAERTGGTYSTLKVQPAELEDSGVYFCASSQDRLSGGSAFFGQGTRLTVV.

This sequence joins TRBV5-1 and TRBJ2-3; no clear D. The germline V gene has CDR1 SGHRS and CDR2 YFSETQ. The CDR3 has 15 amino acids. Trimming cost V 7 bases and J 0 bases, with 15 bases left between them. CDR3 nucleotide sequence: TGCGCCAGCTCCCCCGAGCGCCCCAGCACAGATACGCAGTATTTT. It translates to CASSPERPSTDTQYF. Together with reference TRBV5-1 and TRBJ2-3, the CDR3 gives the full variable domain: KAGVTQTPRYLIKTRGQQVTLSCSPISGHRSVSWYQQTPGQGLQFLFEYFSETQRNKGNFPGRFSGRQFSNSRSEMNVSTLELGDSALYLCASSPERPSTDTQYFGPGTRLTVL.

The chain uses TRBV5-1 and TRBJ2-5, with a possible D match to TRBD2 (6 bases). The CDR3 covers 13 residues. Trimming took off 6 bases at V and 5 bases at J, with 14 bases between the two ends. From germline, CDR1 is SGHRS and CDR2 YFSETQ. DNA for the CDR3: TGCGCCAGCACTCGGGGTAGCGGCGAGACCCAGTACTTC. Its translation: CASTRGSGETQYF. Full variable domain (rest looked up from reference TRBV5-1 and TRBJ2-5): KAGVTQTPRYLIKTRGQQVTLSCSPISGHRSVSWYQQTPGQGLQFLFEYFSETQRNKGNFPGRFSGRQFSNSRSEMNVSTLELGDSALYLCASTRGSGETQYFGPGTRLLVL.

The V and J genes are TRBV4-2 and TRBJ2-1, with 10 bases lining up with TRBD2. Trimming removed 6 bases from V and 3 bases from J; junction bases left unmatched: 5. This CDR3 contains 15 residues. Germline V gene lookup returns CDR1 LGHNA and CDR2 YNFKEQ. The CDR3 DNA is TGTGCCAGCAGTCCACTAGCGGGGAGCTACAATGAGCAGTTCTTC. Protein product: CASSPLAGSYNEQFF.

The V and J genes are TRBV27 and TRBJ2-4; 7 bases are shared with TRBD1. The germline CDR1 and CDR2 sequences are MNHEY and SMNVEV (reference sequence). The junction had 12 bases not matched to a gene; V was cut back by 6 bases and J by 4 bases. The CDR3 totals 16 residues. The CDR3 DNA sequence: TGTGCCAGCAGCCAAAGTTGGGGACAGAGTAAAAACATTCAGTACTTC. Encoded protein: CASSQSWGQSKNIQYF.

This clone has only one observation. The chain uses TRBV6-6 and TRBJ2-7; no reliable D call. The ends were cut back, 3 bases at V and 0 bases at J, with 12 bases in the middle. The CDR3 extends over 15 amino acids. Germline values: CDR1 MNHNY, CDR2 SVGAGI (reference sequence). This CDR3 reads CASSYFSVTSYEQYF. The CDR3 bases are TGTGCCAGCAGTTATTTCAGCGTAACCTCCTACGAGCAGTACTTC.

CDR3 protein: CASKYSEKLFF. CDR3 nucleotides: TGTGCCAGCAAGTACAGCGAAAAACTGTTTTTT. This rearrangement joins TRBV2 to TRBJ1-4; D uncertain. Germline loops: CDR1 SNHLY, CDR2 FYNNEI. The CDR3 consists of 11 residues. Trimming pared 7 bases from V and 8 bases from J, leaving 8 bases between.

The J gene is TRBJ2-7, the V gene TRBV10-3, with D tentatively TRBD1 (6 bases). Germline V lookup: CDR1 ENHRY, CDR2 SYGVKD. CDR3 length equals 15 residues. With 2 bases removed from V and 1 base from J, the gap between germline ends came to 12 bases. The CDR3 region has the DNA TGTGCCATCAGTGAGGAGGGGGTGCCATCCTACGAGCAGTACTTC. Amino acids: CAISEEGVPSYEQYF.

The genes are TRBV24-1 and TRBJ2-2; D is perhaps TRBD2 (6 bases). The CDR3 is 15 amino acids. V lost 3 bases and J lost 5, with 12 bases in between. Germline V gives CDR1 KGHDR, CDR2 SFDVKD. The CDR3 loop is CATSDGGFRTGELFF. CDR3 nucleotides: TGTGCCACCAGTGATGGGGGGTTCAGGACCGGGGAGCTGTTTTTT.

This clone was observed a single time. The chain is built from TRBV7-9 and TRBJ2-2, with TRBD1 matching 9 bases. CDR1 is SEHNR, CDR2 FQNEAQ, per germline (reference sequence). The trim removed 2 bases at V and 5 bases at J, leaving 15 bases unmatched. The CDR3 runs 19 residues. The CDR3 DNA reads TGTGCCAGCAGCTTAACTTTTTTCTCGGGACAGGGTAAAACCGGGGAGCTGTTTTTT. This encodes CASSLTFFSGQGKTGELFF.

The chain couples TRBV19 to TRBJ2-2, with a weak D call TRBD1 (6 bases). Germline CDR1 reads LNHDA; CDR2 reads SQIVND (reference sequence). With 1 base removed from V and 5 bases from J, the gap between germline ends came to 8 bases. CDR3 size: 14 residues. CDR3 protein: CASSIATGTGELFF. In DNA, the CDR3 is TGTGCCAGTAGTATAGCTACAGGGACCGGGGAGCTGTTTTTT.

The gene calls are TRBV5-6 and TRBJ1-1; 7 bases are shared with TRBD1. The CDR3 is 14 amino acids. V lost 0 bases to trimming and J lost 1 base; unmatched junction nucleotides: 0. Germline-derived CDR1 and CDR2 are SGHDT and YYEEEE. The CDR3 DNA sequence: TGTGCCAGCAGCTTGGGGACAGGGAACACTGAAGCTTTCTTT. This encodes CASSLGTGNTEAFF. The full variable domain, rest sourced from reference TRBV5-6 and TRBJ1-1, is DAGVTQSPTHLIKTRGQQVTLRCSPKSGHDTVSWYQQALGQGPQFIFQYYEEEERQRGNFPDRFSGHQFPNYSSELNVNALLLGDSALYLCASSLGTGNTEAFFGQGTRLTVV.